This T cell receptor beta chain is from a study of T-cell reconstitution after alpha-beta-depleted transplantation in children. Unique molecular identifiers were incorporated when the TCRbeta library was constructed. TCRdb reanalysed the PCR reads using MiXCR and keeps one entry per CDR3 protein. The table lists some 200,000 distinct CDR3 sequences, roughly 6.8% of them singletons. The CDR3 loop spans 13 amino acids. The sample here was PBMCs from the stem cell graft donor, taken from the stem cell graft. V is TRBV21-1 and J is TRBJ2-1. TRBV21-1 corresponds to a pseudogene. The sequence was obtained from a human donor who donated a stem cell graft to a child with Wiskott-Aldrich syndrome. CDR3: CASRWLRYNEQFF. CDR3 sequence (DNA): TGTGCCAGCAGGTGGTTAAGGTACAATGAGCAGTTCTTC.